This T cell receptor (beta chain) derives from a study of CD8+ T cells in alopecia areata (dated by TCRdb to 2016 to 2019). Notes on the research overall: Treated patients were enrolled in an open-label pilot trial of oral tofacitinib at 5 to 10 mg twice daily for moderate-to-severe alopecia areata. Patients stayed on tofacitinib for 6 to 18 months and then had 6 months of follow-up off drug so that delayed response and recurrence could be assessed. The SALT score, which quantifies the percentage of affected scalp surface area, was used to measure disease severity in treated patients. In both human patients and the C3H/HeJ mouse model, the study applied high-throughput TCRbeta sequencing to look at T cell clonal expansion in alopecia areata. On the human side, TCRbeta sequencing was run on scalp tissue and on sorted CD4+ and CD8+ peripheral blood T cells from healthy controls and from alopecia areata patients with either patchy or totalis/universalis disease. Patients on tofacitinib were biopsied at baseline and after 4 and 24 weeks of treatment, and several of the patients also had a later scalp biopsy. Clonality in the scalp was compared among normal scalp (n=4), patchy alopecia areata scalp (n=8), and alopecia totalis/universalis scalp (n=8). The RNA source kit depended on sample type: the PAXgene miRNA kit for fixed scalp, the miRNeasy kit for PBMCs, and the RNeasy kit for mouse skin. immunoSEQ multiplex PCR using 35 Vbeta forward primers and 13 Jbeta reverse primers was used to amplify TCRbeta CDR3 regions. Study-level results and caveats: Because the treated cohort was small and included a single nonresponder, larger studies are needed to assess links between baseline CD8+ expansion and response. Scalp clonality and the number of expanded CD8+ clones among the top 100 scalp clones were significantly decreased by tofacitinib. Unlike mouse skin, which is dominated by gammadelta T cells, normal human skin has resident alphabeta T cells that are also sequenced, and this complicates analysis of the scalp TCR repertoire. During tofacitinib treatment, many expanded lesional clones stuck around in both scalp and blood, and this persistence may partly explain why relapse happens after treatment is stopped. Compared with normal scalp, lesional scalp, particularly in alopecia totalis/universalis, had higher clonality and more expanded CD8+ clones, which suggests antigenic drive. Shared TCR sequences between patients were less evident than in mice, which may be partly attributable to HLA diversity in the patient population.

Trimming removed 4 bases from V and 0 bases from J, leaving 7 bases between the germline ends. According to the germline V gene, CDR1 reads MGHRA and CDR2 reads YSYEKL. The CDR3 goes from the cysteine to the phenylalanine over 13 residues. The only DNA kept is the CDR3, 39 bases in frame from the first base. To note about this clone: Which antigen it targets is not known. No base qualities exist here, and no much larger clone lies one base off it.

Interpreted using the paper, the time point label stands for: less than five weeks on oral tofacitinib. The treatment or condition label of this sample denotes: oral pan-JAK inhibitor, 5-10 mg twice daily. Peripheral blood and lesional scalp punch biopsies were obtained from patients with alopecia areata. After PBMCs were isolated by density centrifugation and stained for CD3, CD4 and CD8, a FACSAria was used to sort CD4+ and CD8+ T cells. The library came from the immunoSEQ multiplex PCR assay. RNA was extracted from all samples and reverse transcribed into cDNA, which served as template for TCR sequencing. SuperScript III was used for first-strand cDNA synthesis, primed with a 2:1 mix of oligo-dT and random hexamers. Amplification bias was assessed with a synthetic immune receptor repertoire, and residual bias was removed computationally. The source study handled its data this way. After raw reads were preprocessed to remove errors, the CDR3 was defined following IMGT conventions as running from the conserved cysteine to phenylalanine. To get clonality, Shannon entropy was normalized by log2 of the number of productive unique TCRs and the result was subtracted from 1. Whether scalp clones were CD4 or CD8 was inferred by matching scalp TCRbeta sequences against CD4 and CD8 repertoires sorted from blood. TCRdb obtained this table from immuneACCESS and retained in-frame rearrangements with V and J assigned. These tables miss some clones; where compared with another copy, unresolved V genes account for less than half of the shortfall, and the remainder is unexplained. V and J calls and clone size are copied from that table; D and trimming were computed from the DNA. This sample has roughly 200,000 clones in its table, and 60% of those were observed once. The ten top clones hold approximately 3.3% of the sample.

The chain was built from TRBV4-1 and TRBJ2-7, with no confidently assigned D gene. This receptor was identified in a human donor with alopecia areata. This specimen consisted of CD4+ T cells sorted from blood, obtained at week 4, from a patient treated with tofacitinib. CDR3 protein: CASSLFPSYEQYF. The DNA sequence is as follows: TGCGCCAGCAGCCTGTTCCCCTCCTACGAGCAGTACTTC.